These T cell receptor beta chains were read from a single sample in a study of shared clonotypes between healthy human individuals. Profiling relied on immunoSEQ multiplex PCR, and the TCRdb table lists in-frame clones only, not all of them. The table lists some 1.5 million clones, roughly 97% of them singletons. Specimen: naive CD4+ T cells sorted from blood. These receptors were collected from a man aged 25-40 years in good health. CDR3s include the opening cysteine and the closing phenylalanine or tryptophan. A D gene is named only where the DNA matches it firmly. Rows give clone size only sometimes, using once, few, many, or a class for an expanded clone.

clone_size j_call v_call d_call cdr3_length cdr3_aa cdr3_nt
few TRBJ1-5 TRBV18 TRBD1 16 CASSRKTGGDSQPQHF TGTGCCAGCTCACGAAAGACAGGGGGTGATAGTCAGCCCCAGCATTTT
. TRBJ1-4 TRBV7-9 . 15 CASSLAPGSNEKLFF TGTGCCAGCAGCTTAGCGCCAGGGTCTAATGAAAAACTGTTTTTT
once TRBJ1-2 TRBV6-5 . 13 CASTHSGNYGYTF TGTGCCAGCACCCACTCGGGTAACTATGGCTACACCTTC
once TRBJ2-5 TRBV10-3 TRBD1 14 CAISGAGGSETQYF TGTGCCATCAGTGGCGCAGGGGGCTCAGAGACCCAGTACTTC
. TRBJ2-7 TRBV9 TRBD1 16 CASSSGVPGQAAEQYF TGTGCCAGCAGCTCCGGGGTACCGGGACAGGCTGCCGAGCAGTACTTC
. TRBJ2-5 TRBV19 . 17 CASSIRGSALYQETQYF TGTGCCAGTAGTATACGGGGCAGCGCATTGTACCAAGAGACCCAGTACTTC
. TRBJ2-3 TRBV4-2 . 13 CASSQVGTDTQYF TGTGCCAGCAGCCAGGTAGGCACAGATACGCAGTATTTT
. TRBJ2-3 TRBV6-6 TRBD2 14 CATAMTSGTDTQYF TGTGCCACCGCCATGACTAGCGGCACAGATACGCAGTATTTT
. TRBJ2-3 TRBV19 TRBD2 15 CATLLAGTSTDTQYF TGTGCCACCCTCCTAGCGGGGACTAGCACAGATACGCAGTATTTT
. TRBJ2-7 TRBV15 . 16 CATSRDTRGATYEQYF TGTGCCACCAGCAGAGATACGAGGGGGGCGACCTACGAGCAGTACTTC